The present T cell receptor (beta chain) was sequenced within a study of T cells after posttransplantation cyclophosphamide. The study's findings and limits: Donor-recipient repertoire similarity was low at 1-2 months, rising over year one. TRB clonality was highly associated with recipient CMV seropositivity and reactivation. Skin or GI-infiltrating T cells shared few TRB sequences with blood.

Busulfan-fludarabine conditioning, marrow transplant, and cyclophosphamide on days +3 and +4 were administered. The CDR3 spans 16 residues. CDR1 is SGHTS and CDR2 is YDEGEE in the germline V gene. The V end was cut by 2 bases, the J end by 5 bases, with 20 bases between. Some clones are missing from TCRdb's copy, which holds only in-frame ones; the method was immunoSEQ multiplex PCR. Among some 16,000 clones listed, roughly 76% were seen once. A remark on this clone: Its target is unknown.

The origin of this receptor is a female patient in her thirties or forties who received an allogeneic stem cell transplant from a related donor, was CMV-positive, and had no GVHD. The graft donor may have contributed some T cells. The chain carries TRBV5-8 and TRBJ2-7, with D possibly being TRBD1 (5 bases). The sample consisted of CD8+ T cells sorted from PBMCs, taken roughly 250 weeks after a stem cell transplant with posttransplant cyclophosphamide. The DNA for the CDR3 is TGTGCCAGCAGCTTTCGAACAGGCCCTACTCGCCACGAGCAGTACTTC. Its translation: CASSFRTGPTRHEQYF. Combining the CDR3 with reference TRBV5-8 and TRBJ2-7 gives the whole variable domain EAGVTQSPTHLIKTRGQQATLRCSPISGHTSVYWYQQALGLGLQFLLWYDEGEERNRGNFPPRFSGRQFPNYSSELNVNALELEDSALYLCASSFRTGPTRHEQYFGPGTRLTVT.